Detailed here is one T cell receptor beta chain. This specimen comes from a study of graft-versus-host responses after intestinal transplantation. A sort after the reaction isolated proliferating CFSE-low CD3+CD4+ and CD3+CD8+ responders. This CDR3 is 13 amino acids long. The germline V gene has CDR1 ENHRY and CDR2 SYGVKD. Trimming cost V 2 bases and J 10 bases; bases outside gene matches: 5. Assay used: immunoSEQ multiplex PCR; TCRdb lists only in-frame clones, some missing. The repertoire includes about 21,000 clones, 50% to 65% of them detected once, and approximately 0.93% sits in the top ten. Findings and limits, study-wide: Investigators detected GvH clones in recipient marrow, with some emerging earlier in ileum or blood.

This TCR was sampled from a human patient who received an intestinal transplant. The chain joins TRBV10-3 to TRBJ2-1; 7 bases fit TRBD1. Sequenced here: alloreactive CD4+ T cells from a mixed lymphocyte reaction culture, sampled before intestinal transplant. The subset was: CFSE-low proliferating T cells sorted from roughly 6-day pre-transplant mixed lymphocyte reaction (GvH or HvG direction). CDR3 protein: CAISEQGVWEQFF. CDR3 sequence (DNA): TGTGCCATCAGTGAGCAGGGGGTTTGGGAGCAGTTCTTC.